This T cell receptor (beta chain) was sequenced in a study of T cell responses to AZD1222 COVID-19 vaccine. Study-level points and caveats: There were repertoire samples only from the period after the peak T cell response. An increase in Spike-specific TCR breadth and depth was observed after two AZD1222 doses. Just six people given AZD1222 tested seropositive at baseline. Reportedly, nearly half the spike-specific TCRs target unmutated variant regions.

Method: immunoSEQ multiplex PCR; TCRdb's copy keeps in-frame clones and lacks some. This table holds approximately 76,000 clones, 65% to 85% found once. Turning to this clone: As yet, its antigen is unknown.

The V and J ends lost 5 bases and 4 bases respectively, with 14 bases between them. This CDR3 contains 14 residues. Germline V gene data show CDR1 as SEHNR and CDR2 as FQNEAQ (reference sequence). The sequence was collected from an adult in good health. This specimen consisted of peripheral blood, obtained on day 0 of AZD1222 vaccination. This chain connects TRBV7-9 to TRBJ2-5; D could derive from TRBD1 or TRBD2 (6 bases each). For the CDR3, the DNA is TGTGCCAGCAGCCGACTAGTAGGGGGAGAGACCCAGTACTTC. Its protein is CASSRLVGGETQYF.